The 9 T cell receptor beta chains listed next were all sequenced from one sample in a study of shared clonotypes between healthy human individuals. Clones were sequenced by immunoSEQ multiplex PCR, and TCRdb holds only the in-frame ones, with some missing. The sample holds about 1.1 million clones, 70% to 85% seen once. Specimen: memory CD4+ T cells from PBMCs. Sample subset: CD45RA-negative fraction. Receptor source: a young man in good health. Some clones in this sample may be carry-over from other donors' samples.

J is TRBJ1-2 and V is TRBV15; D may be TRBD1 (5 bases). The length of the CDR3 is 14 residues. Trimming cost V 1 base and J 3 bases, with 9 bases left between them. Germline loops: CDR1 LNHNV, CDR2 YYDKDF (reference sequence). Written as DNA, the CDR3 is TGTGCCACCAGCAGAGGGGGGGGAGACTATGGCTACACCTTC. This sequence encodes CATSRGGGDYGYTF.

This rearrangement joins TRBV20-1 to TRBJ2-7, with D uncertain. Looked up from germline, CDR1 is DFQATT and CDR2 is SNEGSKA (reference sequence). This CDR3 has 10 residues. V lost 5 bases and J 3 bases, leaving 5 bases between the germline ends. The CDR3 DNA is TGCAGTGCTCTCAACTACGAGCAGTACTTC. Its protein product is CSALNYEQYF.

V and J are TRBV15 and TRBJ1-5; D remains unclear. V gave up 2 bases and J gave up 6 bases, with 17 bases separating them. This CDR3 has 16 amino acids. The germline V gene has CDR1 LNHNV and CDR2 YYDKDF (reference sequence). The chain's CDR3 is CATSRYADGSGQPQHF. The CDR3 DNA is TGTGCCACCAGCAGATACGCGGACGGCTCCGGTCAGCCCCAGCATTTT. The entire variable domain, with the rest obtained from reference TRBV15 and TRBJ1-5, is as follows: DAMVIQNPRYQVTQFGKPVTLSCSQTLNHNVMYWYQQKSSQAPKLLFHYYDKDFNNEADTPDNFQSRRPNTSFCFLDIRSPGLGDTAMYLCATSRYADGSGQPQHFGDGTRLSIL.

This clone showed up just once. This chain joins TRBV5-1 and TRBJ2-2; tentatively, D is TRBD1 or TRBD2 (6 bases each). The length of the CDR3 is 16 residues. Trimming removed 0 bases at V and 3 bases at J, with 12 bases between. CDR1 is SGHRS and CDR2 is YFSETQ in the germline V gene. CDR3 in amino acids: CASSLGRGQDTGELFF. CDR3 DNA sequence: TGCGCCAGCAGCTTGGGTCGGGGGCAGGACACCGGGGAGCTGTTTTTT.

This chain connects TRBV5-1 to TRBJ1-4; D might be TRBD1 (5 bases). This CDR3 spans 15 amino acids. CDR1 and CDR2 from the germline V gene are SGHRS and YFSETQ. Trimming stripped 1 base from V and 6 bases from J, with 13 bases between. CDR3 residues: CASSLQGFGDEKLFF. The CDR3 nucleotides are TGCGCCAGCAGCTTGCAGGGTTTCGGGGATGAAAAACTGTTTTTT.

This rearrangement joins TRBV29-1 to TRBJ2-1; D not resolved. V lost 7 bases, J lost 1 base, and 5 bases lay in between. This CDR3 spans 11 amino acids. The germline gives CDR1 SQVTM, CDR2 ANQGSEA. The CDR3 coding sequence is TGCAGCGCTGCATCCTACAATGAGCAGTTCTTC. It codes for CSAASYNEQFF.

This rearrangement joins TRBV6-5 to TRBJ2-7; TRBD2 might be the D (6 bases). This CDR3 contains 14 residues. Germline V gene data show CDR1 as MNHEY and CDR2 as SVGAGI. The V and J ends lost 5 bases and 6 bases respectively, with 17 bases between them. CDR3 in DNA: TGTGCCAGCAGTCGTTCCGGGACGGGGGTCGAGCAGTACTTC. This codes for CASSRSGTGVEQYF.

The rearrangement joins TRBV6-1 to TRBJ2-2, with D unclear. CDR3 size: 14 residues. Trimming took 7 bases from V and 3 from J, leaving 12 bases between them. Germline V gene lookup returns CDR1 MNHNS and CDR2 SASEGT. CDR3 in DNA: TGTGCCAGCACCCCCGTGTTAGACACCGGGGAGCTGTTTTTT. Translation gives CASTPVLDTGELFF.

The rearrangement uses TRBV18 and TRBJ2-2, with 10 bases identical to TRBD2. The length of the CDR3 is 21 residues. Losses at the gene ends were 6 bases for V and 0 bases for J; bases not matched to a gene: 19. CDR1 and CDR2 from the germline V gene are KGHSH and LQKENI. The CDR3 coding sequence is TGTGCCAGCTCCCGGCTCAGCCTAAGGACTAGCGGAGGGTCGAACACCGGGGAGCTGTTTTTT. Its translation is CASSRLSLRTSGGSNTGELFF.